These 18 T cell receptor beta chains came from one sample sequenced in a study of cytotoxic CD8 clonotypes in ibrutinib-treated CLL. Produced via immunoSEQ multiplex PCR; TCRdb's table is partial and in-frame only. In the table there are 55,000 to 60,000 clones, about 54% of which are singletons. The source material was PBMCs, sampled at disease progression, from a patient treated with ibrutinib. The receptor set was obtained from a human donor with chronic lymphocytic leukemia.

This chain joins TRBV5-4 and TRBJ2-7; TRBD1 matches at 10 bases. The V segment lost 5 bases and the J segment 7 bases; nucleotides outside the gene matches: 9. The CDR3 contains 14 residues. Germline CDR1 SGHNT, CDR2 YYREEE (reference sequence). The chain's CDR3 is CASSSTGGAGEQYF. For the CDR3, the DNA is TGTGCCAGCAGTTCGACAGGGGGCGCGGGAGAGCAGTACTTC.

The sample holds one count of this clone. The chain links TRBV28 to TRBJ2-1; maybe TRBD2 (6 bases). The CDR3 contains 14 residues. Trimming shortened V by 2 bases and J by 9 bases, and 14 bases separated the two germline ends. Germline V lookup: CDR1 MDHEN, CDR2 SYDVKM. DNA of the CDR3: TGTGCCAGCAGTTTAACCGGGGAGGATGGTGAGCAGTTCTTC. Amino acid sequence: CASSLTGEDGEQFF.

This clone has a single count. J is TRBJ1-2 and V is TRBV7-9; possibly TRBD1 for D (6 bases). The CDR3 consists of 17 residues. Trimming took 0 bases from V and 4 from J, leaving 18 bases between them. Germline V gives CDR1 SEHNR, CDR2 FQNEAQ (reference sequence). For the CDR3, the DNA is TGTGCCAGCAGCTTAGCCGGGGGGACATCGCTTATCTATGGCTACACCTTC. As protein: CASSLAGGTSLIYGYTF. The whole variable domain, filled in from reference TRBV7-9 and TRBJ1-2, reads DTGVSQNPRHKITKRGQNVTFRCDPISEHNRLYWYRQTLGQGPEFLTYFQNEAQLEKSRLLSDRFSAERPKGSFSTLEIQRTEQGDSAMYLCASSLAGGTSLIYGYTFGSGTRLTVV.

The CDR3 DNA reads as TGTGCCAGCAGCGCGACTAGTTTGGATGAGCAGTTCTTC. It translates to CASSATSLDEQFF. The chain joins TRBV9 to TRBJ2-1, with a tentative D call TRBD2 (6 bases). The CDR3 loop spans 13 amino acids. V was trimmed by 3 bases and J by 8 bases, leaving 12 bases between them. CDR1 SGDLS and CDR2 YYNGEE come from the germline V gene.

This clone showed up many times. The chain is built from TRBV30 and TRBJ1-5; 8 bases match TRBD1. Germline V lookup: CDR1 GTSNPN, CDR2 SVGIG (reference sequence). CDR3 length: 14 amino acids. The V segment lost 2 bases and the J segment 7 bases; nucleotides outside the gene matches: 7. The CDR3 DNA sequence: TGTGCCTGGAGTCAAGGACAGGGTGGGCAGCCCCAGCATTTT. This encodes CAWSQGQGGQPQHF.

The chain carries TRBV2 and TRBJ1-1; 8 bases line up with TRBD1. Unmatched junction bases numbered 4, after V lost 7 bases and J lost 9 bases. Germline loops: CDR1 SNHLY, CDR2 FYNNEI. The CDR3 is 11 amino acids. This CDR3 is CASIRDRQAFF. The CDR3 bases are TGTGCCAGCATCCGGGACAGGCAAGCTTTCTTT. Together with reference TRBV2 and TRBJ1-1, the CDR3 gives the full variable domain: EPEVTQTPSHQVTQMGQEVILRCVPISNHLYFYWYRQILGQKVEFLVSFYNNEISEKSEIFDDQFSVERPDGSNFTLKIRSTKLEDSAMYFCASIRDRQAFFGQGTRLTVV.

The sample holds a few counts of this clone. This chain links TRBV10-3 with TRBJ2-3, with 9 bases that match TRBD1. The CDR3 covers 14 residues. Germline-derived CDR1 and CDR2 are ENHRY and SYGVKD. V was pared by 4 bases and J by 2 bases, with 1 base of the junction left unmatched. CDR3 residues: CAISGTGDTDTQYF. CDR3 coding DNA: TGTGCCATCAGTGGGACAGGGGACACAGATACGCAGTATTTT.

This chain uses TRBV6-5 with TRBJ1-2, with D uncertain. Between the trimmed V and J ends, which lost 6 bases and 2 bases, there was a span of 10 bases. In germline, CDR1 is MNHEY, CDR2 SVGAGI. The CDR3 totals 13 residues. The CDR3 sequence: CASSQDGNYGYTF. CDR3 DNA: TGTGCCAGCAGCCAGGACGGAAACTATGGCTACACCTTC.

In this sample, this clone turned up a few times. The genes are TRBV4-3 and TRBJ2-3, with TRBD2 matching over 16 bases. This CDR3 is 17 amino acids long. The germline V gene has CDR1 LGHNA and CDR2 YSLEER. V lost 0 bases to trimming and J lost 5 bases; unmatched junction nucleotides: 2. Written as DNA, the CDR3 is TGCGCCAGCAGCCAAGAGGGACTAGCGGGAGGGGGAGATACGCAGTATTTT. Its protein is CASSQEGLAGGGDTQYF.

The CDR3 DNA sequence: TGTGCCAGCAGCCCTATTGGGAACGGCCAAGAGACCCAGTACTTC. Its translation: CASSPIGNGQETQYF. The rearrangement uses TRBV11-2 and TRBJ2-5; D is uncertain. In germline, CDR1 is SGHAT, CDR2 FQNNGV. Trimming cost V 5 bases and J 1 base, with 14 bases left between them. The CDR3 is made up of 15 amino acids.

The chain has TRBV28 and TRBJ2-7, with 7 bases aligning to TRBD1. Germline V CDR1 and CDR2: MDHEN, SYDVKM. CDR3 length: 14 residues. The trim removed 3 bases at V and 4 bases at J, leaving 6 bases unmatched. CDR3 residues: CASSFWLQGYEQYF. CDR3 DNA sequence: TGTGCCAGCAGTTTTTGGTTACAGGGGTACGAGCAGTACTTC.

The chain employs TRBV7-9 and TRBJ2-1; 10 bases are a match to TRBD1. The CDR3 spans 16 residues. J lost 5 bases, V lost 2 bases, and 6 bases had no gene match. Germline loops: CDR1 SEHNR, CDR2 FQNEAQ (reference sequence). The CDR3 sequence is CASSLLLGQGDNEQFF. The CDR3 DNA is TGTGCCAGCAGCTTACTCCTTGGACAGGGGGACAATGAGCAGTTCTTC.

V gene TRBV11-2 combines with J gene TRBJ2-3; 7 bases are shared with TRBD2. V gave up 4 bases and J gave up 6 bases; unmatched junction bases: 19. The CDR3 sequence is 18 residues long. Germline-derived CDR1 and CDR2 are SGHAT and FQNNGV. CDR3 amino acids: CASSSLGGRGVNTDTQYF. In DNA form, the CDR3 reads TGTGCCAGCAGCTCCCTAGGAGGTCGGGGGGTTAACACGGATACGCAGTATTTT.

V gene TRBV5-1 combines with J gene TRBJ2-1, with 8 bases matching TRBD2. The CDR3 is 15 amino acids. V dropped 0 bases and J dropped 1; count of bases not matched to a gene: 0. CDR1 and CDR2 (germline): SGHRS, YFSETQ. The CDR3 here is CASSLGGGSYNEQFF. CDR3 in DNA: TGCGCCAGCAGCTTGGGCGGGGGGTCCTACAATGAGCAGTTCTTC.

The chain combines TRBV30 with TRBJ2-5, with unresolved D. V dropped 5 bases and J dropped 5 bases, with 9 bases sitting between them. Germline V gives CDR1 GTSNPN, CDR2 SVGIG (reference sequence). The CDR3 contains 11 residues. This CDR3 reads CAWEQLETQYF. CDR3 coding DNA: TGTGCCTGGGAACAGTTGGAGACCCAGTACTTC.

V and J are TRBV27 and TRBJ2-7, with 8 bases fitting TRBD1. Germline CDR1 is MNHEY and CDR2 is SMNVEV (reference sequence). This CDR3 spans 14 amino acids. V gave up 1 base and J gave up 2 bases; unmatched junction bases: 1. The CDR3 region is CASSLLQGAYEQYF. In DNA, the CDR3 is TGTGCCAGCAGTTTATTACAGGGGGCCTACGAGCAGTACTTC.

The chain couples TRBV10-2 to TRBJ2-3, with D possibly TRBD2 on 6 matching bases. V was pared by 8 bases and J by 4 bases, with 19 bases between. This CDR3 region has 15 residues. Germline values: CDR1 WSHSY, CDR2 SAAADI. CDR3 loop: CASVDLLAEADTQYF. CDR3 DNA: TGCGCCAGCGTGGATCTACTAGCTGAGGCAGATACGCAGTATTTT.

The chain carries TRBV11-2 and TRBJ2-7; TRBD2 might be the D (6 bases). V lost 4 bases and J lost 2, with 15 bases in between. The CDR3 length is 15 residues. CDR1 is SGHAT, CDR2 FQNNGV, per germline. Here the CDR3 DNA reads TGTGCCAGCAGCTCTACCGAGGCGGGGACCTACGAGCAGTACTTC. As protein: CASSSTEAGTYEQYF.